Reported below is one T cell receptor (beta chain). Its antigen is not known. These data originate in a study of vaccination and CD4 T cells after COVID-19. Overall study: The authors exposed cells to overlapping spike peptides derived from SARS-CoV-2, HCoV-NL63, HCoV-OC43 and HCoV-229E.

Sequencing of DNA taken from cultured CD4+ T cells relied on the Oncomine TCR Beta short-read assay. TCRdb re-called the PCR reads through MiXCR, storing one row per CDR3 protein. This sample has around 12,000 distinct CDR3 sequences, with 76% found just once. Treatment described: roughly nine-day PBMC culture with coronavirus spike peptide pools or control peptides (ViraFEST assay). After expanding antigen-specific T cells with peptide pools, ViraFEST sequenced their TCRs. This CDR3 has 19 amino acids. V lost 1 base and J lost 0, with 19 bases in between. Looked up from germline, CDR1 is SGHAT and CDR2 is FQNNGV.

Sequenced sample: CD4+ T cells from blood, cultured in vitro. The receptor was isolated from a human donor who had recovered from COVID-19. This chain connects TRBV11-2 to TRBJ2-1; the D gene is possibly TRBD1 (6 bases). This CDR3 reads CASSLGLGMVGASYNEQFF. For the CDR3, the DNA is TGTGCCAGCAGCTTAGGTTTGGGGATGGTGGGGGCCTCCTACAATGAGCAGTTCTTC.